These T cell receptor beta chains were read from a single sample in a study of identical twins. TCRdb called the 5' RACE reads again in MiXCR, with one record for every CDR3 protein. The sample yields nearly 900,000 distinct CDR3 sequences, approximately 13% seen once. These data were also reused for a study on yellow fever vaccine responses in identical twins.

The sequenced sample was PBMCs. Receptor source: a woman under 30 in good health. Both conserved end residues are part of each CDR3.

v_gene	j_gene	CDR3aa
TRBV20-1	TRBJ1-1	CSAFPGQGKGAEAFF
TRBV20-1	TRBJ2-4	CSASPPKESAKNIQYF
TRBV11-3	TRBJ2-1	CASSLDRLKQFF
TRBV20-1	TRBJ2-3	CSARTTSLSTDTQYF
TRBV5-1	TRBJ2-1	CASSISASGRDEQFF
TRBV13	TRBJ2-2	CASTRYNHLTGELFF
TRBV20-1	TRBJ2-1	CSAKAGGDLDEQFF
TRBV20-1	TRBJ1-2	CSANYGYTF
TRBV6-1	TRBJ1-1	CASRVGRPPPNTEAFF
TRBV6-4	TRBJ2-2	CASSDSRTSGAGELFF
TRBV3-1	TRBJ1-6	CASSPFGGANNSPLHF
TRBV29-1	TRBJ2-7	CSVGTVNSYEQYF
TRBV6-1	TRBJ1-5	CASRLNSNQPQHF
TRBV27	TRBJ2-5	CASRTTGTAETQYF
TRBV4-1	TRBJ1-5	CASSRYLGGQPQHF
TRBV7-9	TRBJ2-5	CASSLGVAGMQTQYF
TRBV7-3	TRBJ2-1	CASSLPGSTNEQFF
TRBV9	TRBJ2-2	CASSVATDTGELFF
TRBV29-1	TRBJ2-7	CSPLGLAGSSYEQYF
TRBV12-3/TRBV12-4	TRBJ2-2	CASSSGLDFAGELFF
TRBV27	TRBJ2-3	CASRRGGSADTQYF
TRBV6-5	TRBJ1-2	CASSWVGVNYGYTF
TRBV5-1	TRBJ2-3	CASSSEGLTDTQYF
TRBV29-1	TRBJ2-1	CSAVANEQFF
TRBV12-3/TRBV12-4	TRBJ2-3	CASSPTGTTTDTQYF
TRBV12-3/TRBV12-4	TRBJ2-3	CASTPPARVMGDTQYF
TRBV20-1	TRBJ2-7	CSASRTSGADEQYF
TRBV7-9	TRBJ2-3	CASSRNPLADTQYF
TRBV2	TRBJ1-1	CAATVNTEAFF
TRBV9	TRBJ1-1	CASSRGHSNTEAFF
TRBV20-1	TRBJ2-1	CCARDLRGRSYNEQFF
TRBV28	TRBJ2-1	CASRGRGVEQFF
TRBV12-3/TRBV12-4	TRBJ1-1	CASSFKGRNTEAFF
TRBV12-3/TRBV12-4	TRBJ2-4	CASSPGQGGPNIQYF
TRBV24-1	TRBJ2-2	CATSDPSGGNTGELFF
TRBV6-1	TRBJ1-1	CASINGYTGGGGTEAFF
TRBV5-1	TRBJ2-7	CASSLAGTGGAYEQYF
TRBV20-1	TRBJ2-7	CSALRWGQGDEQYF
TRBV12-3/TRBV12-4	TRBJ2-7	CASRDRGEYEQYF
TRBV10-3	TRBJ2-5	CAISGTSGETQYF
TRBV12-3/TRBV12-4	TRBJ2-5	CTISLRLAGLRMEETQYF
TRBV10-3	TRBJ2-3	CAISGAGTSTDTQYF
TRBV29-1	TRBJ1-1	CSVVRTVADEAFF
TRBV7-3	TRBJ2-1	CASSLSMSSSFNEQFF
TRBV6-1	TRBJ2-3	CASSEDGTDYTDTQYF
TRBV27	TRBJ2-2	CASSLTYTGELFF
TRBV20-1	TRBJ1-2	CSASPGTVNYGYTF
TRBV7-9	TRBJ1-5	CASNLGGGPQHF
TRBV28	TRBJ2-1	CASSYLAGGSNEQFF
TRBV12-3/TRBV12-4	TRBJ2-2	CASTPPLAGANTGELFF
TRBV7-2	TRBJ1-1	CASSLAIGMNTEAFF
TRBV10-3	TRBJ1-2	CAISESYYGYTF
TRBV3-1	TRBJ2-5	CASSQDLRDQETQYF
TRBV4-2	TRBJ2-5	CASSQVSELRASLGETQYF
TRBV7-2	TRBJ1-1	CASSEGGGDTEAFF
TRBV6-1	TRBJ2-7	CASSMTSGSYEQYF
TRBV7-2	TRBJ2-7	CASSSQGIAYEQYF
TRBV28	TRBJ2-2	CASSLRRGGNGELFF
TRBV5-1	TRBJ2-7	CASSLVASGRASLSYEQYF
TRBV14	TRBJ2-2	CASSNTGTGITGELFF